Following are 20 T cell receptor beta chains from one sample sequenced in a study of blood T cell repertoires in COVID-19. The repertoire was sequenced with immunoSEQ multiplex PCR; TCRdb's copy has only in-frame clones and lacks some. The profile shows 250,000 to 400,000 clones, around 89% of them singletons. What was sequenced was peripheral blood. These receptors were collected from a woman aged 25 to 39 with COVID-19, enrolled during active disease.

The V call is TRBV19, the J call TRBJ2-5; 9 bases line up with TRBD2. The CDR3 loop spans 15 amino acids. Germline V gives CDR1 LNHDA, CDR2 SQIVND (reference sequence). J was trimmed by 5 bases and V by 3 bases; bases with no gene match: 7. This CDR3 is CASSIWAGGDETQYF. The CDR3 DNA sequence: TGTGCCAGTAGTATTTGGGCGGGGGGGGATGAGACCCAGTACTTC.

This chain connects TRBV7-9 to TRBJ1-2, with 10 bases identical to TRBD1. V lost 0 bases and J lost 0; bases outside the gene matches: 4. This CDR3 comprises 17 residues. The germline V gene has CDR1 SEHNR and CDR2 FQNEAQ (reference sequence). CDR3 in DNA: TGTGCCAGCAGCTTAGCCCTAGGACAGGGGGCTAACTATGGCTACACCTTC. It codes for CASSLALGQGANYGYTF.

The V call is TRBV24-1, the J call TRBJ2-5; possibly TRBD1 for D (6 bases). The CDR3 consists of 13 residues. The V end lost 7 bases, the J end lost 1 base, and 9 bases lay between the germline ends. The germline V gene has CDR1 KGHDR and CDR2 SFDVKD. CDR3 sequence reads: CATRDRAQETQYF. CDR3 nucleotides: TGTGCCACCAGGGACAGAGCCCAAGAGACCCAGTACTTC.

The chain couples TRBV6-2 or TRBV6-3 to TRBJ1-1; maybe TRBD1 (5 bases). The V and J ends lost 0 bases and 5 bases respectively, with 13 bases between them. CDR3 length equals 15 residues. Germline V CDR1 and CDR2: MNHEY, SVGEGT. The CDR3 coding sequence is TGTGCCAGCAGTTACTCGGCCAGGGCAGGGACTGAAGCTTTCTTT. Amino acid sequence: CASSYSARAGTEAFF.

The sample holds a few counts of this clone. The chain joins TRBV7-9 to TRBJ2-3; weak D call: TRBD1 (6 bases). CDR1 and CDR2 (germline): SEHNR, FQNEAQ (reference sequence). The V and J ends lost 7 bases and 0 bases respectively, with 11 bases between them. CDR3 length equals 14 residues. This chain's CDR3 is CASTLQGSTDTQYF. The CDR3 region has the DNA TGTGCCAGCACTCTCCAGGGGAGCACAGATACGCAGTATTTT.

The chain joins TRBV24-1 to TRBJ2-2; D is perhaps TRBD1 (6 bases). CDR1 KGHDR and CDR2 SFDVKD come from the germline V gene. V gave up 5 bases and J gave up 1 base, with 10 bases separating them. This CDR3 is 15 amino acids long. Here the CDR3 reads CATSVSRGNTGELFF. As DNA, the CDR3 is TGTGCCACCAGTGTATCCAGGGGGAACACCGGGGAGCTGTTTTTT.

This CDR3 reads CASSPTAQFGDIQYF. DNA of the CDR3: TGTGCCAGCAGCCCCACAGCCCAATTCGGTGACATTCAGTACTTC. The chain has TRBV9 and TRBJ2-4; D gene uncertain. Germline CDR1 and CDR2: SGDLS and YYNGEE. The V gene lost 4 bases and the J gene lost 8 bases, with 19 bases spanning the gap. The CDR3 sequence is 15 residues long.

The rearrangement links TRBV7-5 to TRBJ2-4; the table's D gene call, TRBD2, was not cross checked with the DNA. TRBV7-5 is a documented pseudogene. The CDR3 spans 15 residues. The CDR3 reads CAIRRRGGPRGIQYF. CDR3 coding DNA: TGTGCCATCCGTAGGAGAGGAGGGCCTCGGGGCATTCAGTACTTC.

A single count supports this clone. CDR3 nucleotides: TGTGCCAGCAGCTTGGGACAGGACTTCAGACCCACTGAAGCTTTCTTT. Protein product: CASSLGQDFRPTEAFF. This chain joins TRBV5-6 and TRBJ1-1; the D gene is possibly TRBD1 (6 bases). Trimming took off 0 bases at V and 4 bases at J, with 16 bases between the two ends. The CDR3 totals 16 residues. Germline V gene data show CDR1 as SGHDT and CDR2 as YYEEEE.

The chain has TRBV29-1 and TRBJ2-7; possibly TRBD1 for D (5 bases). This CDR3 has 11 amino acids. V gave up 6 bases and J gave up 5 bases, with 11 bases separating them. Germline lookup yields CDR1 SQVTM and CDR2 ANQGSEA. The CDR3 region has the DNA TGCAGCGTCGAAAGGGGCCACGAGCAGTACTTC. It codes for CSVERGHEQYF.

This clone was found once. The chain uses TRBV25-1 and TRBJ1-5; no definite D call. Trimming pared 5 bases from V and 4 bases from J, leaving 9 bases between. CDR1 is MGHDK and CDR2 is SYGVNS in the germline V gene. CDR3 length: 13 residues. This CDR3 reads CASSRGGNQPQHF. CDR3 bases: TGTGCCAGCAGTCGGGGAGGGAATCAGCCCCAGCATTTT.

This clone was counted between two and nine times. The chain's CDR3 is CASSLTGVGGYTF. The CDR3, as DNA: TGTGCCAGCAGTCTTACAGGGGTCGGTGGCTACACCTTC. This chain joins TRBV3-1 (or the pseudogene TRBV3-2) and TRBJ1-2; TRBD1 matches at 7 bases. This CDR3 region has 13 residues. V was clipped by 6 bases and J by 7 bases; unmatched bases: 8. Germline V CDR1 and CDR2: LGHDT, YNNKEL (reference sequence).

The CDR3 DNA follows: TGTGCCAGCTCACCACCGAACCAGGGCCTAATTCTCTATGGCTACACCTTC. Protein: CASSPPNQGLILYGYTF. The V call is TRBV18, the J call TRBJ1-2; D is perhaps TRBD1 (5 bases). CDR1 and CDR2 from the germline V gene are KGHSH and LQKENI. Trimming removed 0 bases at V and 4 bases at J, with 18 bases between. CDR3 size: 17 residues.

The chain uses TRBV9 and TRBJ2-7, with TRBD1 matching over 10 bases. This CDR3 has 14 residues. The germline gives CDR1 SGDLS, CDR2 YYNGEE. V dropped 4 bases and J dropped 4; count of bases not matched to a gene: 5. The CDR3 nucleotides read TGTGCCAGCAGCCCAGCGGACAGGGGGTACGAGCAGTACTTC. Its translation: CASSPADRGYEQYF.

V gene TRBV27 combines with J gene TRBJ1-5; TRBD1 aligns across 9 bases. Germline V CDR1 and CDR2: MNHEY, SMNVEV (reference sequence). V shed 4 bases and J 9 bases; nucleotides not matched to a gene: 4. This CDR3 has 13 amino acids. CDR3 region: CASSWDRDRPQHF. DNA for the CDR3: TGTGCCAGCAGTTGGGACAGGGATCGGCCCCAGCATTTT.

This clone has only one observation. This chain uses TRBV25-1 with TRBJ2-2; no clear D gene. The CDR3 spans 14 residues. V was clipped by 4 bases and J by 1 base, with 7 bases between them. Germline V CDR1 and CDR2: MGHDK, SYGVNS. CDR3 amino acids: CASSAHRNTGELFF. Here the CDR3 DNA reads TGTGCCAGCAGTGCGCATAGGAACACCGGGGAGCTGTTTTTT.

The chain links TRBV11-2 to TRBJ1-5, with TRBD1 matching 10 bases. The CDR3 length is 15 residues. Unmatched junction bases numbered 4, after V lost 5 bases and J lost 3 bases. CDR1 and CDR2 from the germline V gene are SGHAT and FQNNGV. The CDR3 spells CASSPDRGHNQPQHF. The CDR3 coding sequence is TGTGCCAGCAGCCCAGACAGGGGGCACAATCAGCCCCAGCATTTT.

This clone was observed once. The rearrangement links TRBV6-4 to TRBJ1-1, with 10 positions matching TRBD1. Losses at the gene ends were 8 bases for V and 7 bases for J; bases not matched to a gene: 7. In germline, CDR1 is MRHNA, CDR2 SNTAGT. This CDR3 spans 13 amino acids. CDR3 region: CASPGDRGHEAFF. The CDR3 bases are TGTGCCAGCCCGGGGGACAGGGGACATGAAGCTTTCTTT.

J is TRBJ1-4 and V is TRBV12-3 or TRBV12-4; D might be TRBD1 (6 bases). CDR3 length equals 13 residues. With 5 bases removed from V and 7 bases from J, the gap between germline ends came to 11 bases. The CDR3 protein is CASSTGMGEKLFF. CDR3 nucleotides: TGTGCCAGCAGTACAGGGATGGGTGAAAAACTGTTTTTT.

As DNA, the CDR3 is TGCGCCAGCAGCCAAGATCGTCGGGGGGCAGGACAGGGAGGTTTCCGCTACACCTTC. Translation: CASSQDRRGAGQGGFRYTF. The V and J genes are TRBV4-1 and TRBJ1-2; 8 bases fit TRBD1. CDR3 length equals 19 residues. V shed 0 bases, J shed 9 bases, and the junction held 21 bases outside the gene matches. CDR1 is MGHRA and CDR2 is YSYEKL in the germline V gene.